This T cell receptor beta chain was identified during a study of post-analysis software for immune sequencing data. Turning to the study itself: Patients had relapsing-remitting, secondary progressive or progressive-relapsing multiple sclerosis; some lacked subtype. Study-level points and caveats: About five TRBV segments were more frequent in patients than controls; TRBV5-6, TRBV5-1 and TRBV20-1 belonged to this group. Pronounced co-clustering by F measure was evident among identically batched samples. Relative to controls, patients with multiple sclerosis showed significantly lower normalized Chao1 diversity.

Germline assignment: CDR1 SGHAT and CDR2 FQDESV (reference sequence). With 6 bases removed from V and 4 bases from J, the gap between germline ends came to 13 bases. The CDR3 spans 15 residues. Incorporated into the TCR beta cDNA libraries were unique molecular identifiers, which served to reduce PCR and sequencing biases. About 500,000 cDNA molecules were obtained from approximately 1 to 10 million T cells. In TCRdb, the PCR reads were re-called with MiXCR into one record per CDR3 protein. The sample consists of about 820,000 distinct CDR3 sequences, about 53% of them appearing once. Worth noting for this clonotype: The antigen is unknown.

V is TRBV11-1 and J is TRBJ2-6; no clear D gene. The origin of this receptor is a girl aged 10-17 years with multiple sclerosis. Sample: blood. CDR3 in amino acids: CASRVRNSGANVLTF. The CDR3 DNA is TGTGCCAGCAGAGTGAGGAATTCAGGGGCCAACGTCCTGACTTTC.